One and the same sample provided the 13 T cell receptor beta chains below, sequenced in a study of cytomegalovirus exposure and HLA in healthy donors (TCRdb year 2017). Receptor amplification or capture employed the immunoSEQ multiplex PCR assay. The multiplex PCR relied on a mix of 60 forward primers for TCR Vbeta segments and 13 reverse primers for TCR Jbeta segments. TCRdb stores this immuneACCESS table with in-frame sequences only. Part of the clones is absent; in the studies checked, under half of the shortfall reflects unresolved V genes, and no reason is known for the rest. This sample is represented by under 150,000 clones; approximately 80% of them were singletons. The ten biggest clones cover about 5% of the sample. The material sequenced was PBMCs. Source of these receptors: a male donor in good health and CMV-seronegative.

This chain connects TRBV4-3 to TRBJ1-1; D is undetermined. V was pared by 0 bases and J by 1 base, with 15 bases between. The CDR3 covers 17 residues. Germline V lookup: CDR1 LGHNA, CDR2 YSLEER. CDR3 nucleotides: TGCGCCAGCAGCCAAGATATTGGCCCAACCAAGAACACTGAAGCTTTCTTT. Translated: CASSQDIGPTKNTEAFF.

The chain links TRBV4-2 to TRBJ1-1; D unresolved. Trimming took off 0 bases at V and 1 base at J, with 15 bases between the two ends. The CDR3 contains 17 residues. Germline CDR1 and CDR2: LGHNA and YNFKEQ. The DNA of the CDR3 is TGTGCCAGCAGCCAAGATTGGGCGGGGAGAGGGAACACTGAAGCTTTCTTT. Its translation is CASSQDWAGRGNTEAFF.

The V call is TRBV18, the J call TRBJ2-2; D gene uncertain. This CDR3 is 12 amino acids long. Germline V gene lookup returns CDR1 KGHSH and CDR2 LQKENI. Trimming shortened V by 6 bases and J by 6 bases, and 8 bases separated the two germline ends. The CDR3 here is CASSPSPGELFF. For the CDR3, the DNA is TGTGCCAGCTCCCCCTCTCCCGGGGAGCTGTTTTTT.

The chain joins TRBV10-3 to TRBJ2-7; 8 bases are a match to TRBD2. This CDR3 spans 15 amino acids. The ends lost 3 bases at V and 0 bases at J; junction bases unmatched: 4. From germline, CDR1 is ENHRY and CDR2 SYGVKD. This chain's CDR3 is CAISDIAGSSYEQYF. The DNA of the CDR3 is TGTGCCATCAGTGACATAGCGGGGAGCTCCTACGAGCAGTACTTC.

This sequence joins TRBV7-2 and TRBJ1-2, with TRBD1 identical over 10 bases. Per the germline V gene, CDR1 is SGHTA and CDR2 is FQGNSA. The CDR3 runs 16 residues. The ends lost 0 bases at V and 6 bases at J; junction bases unmatched: 7. CDR3 DNA: TGTGCCAGCAGCTTAGCCCCTGACAGGGGGCAAGATGGCTACACCTTC. This codes for CASSLAPDRGQDGYTF. Full variable domain (remainder filled in from reference TRBV7-2 and TRBJ1-2): GAGVSQSPSNKVTEKGKDVELRCDPISGHTALYWYRQSLGQGLEFLIYFQGNSAPDKSGLPSDRFSAERTGGSVSTLTIQRTQQEDSAVYLCASSLAPDRGQDGYTFGSGTRLTVV.

CDR3 region: CASSSPIRQGSQGYTF. The DNA for the CDR3 is TGTGCCAGCAGTTCTCCCATCCGACAGGGGTCACAGGGCTACACCTTC. This chain uses TRBV28 with TRBJ1-2; TRBD1 agrees at 8 bases. In germline, CDR1 is MDHEN, CDR2 SYDVKM. The CDR3 contains 16 residues. With 4 bases clipped from V and 8 bases from J, the junction kept 15 bases outside the gene matches.

This clone appeared once. The genes are TRBV11-1 and TRBJ2-7; TRBD2 matches 10 bases. Germline CDR1 SGHAT, CDR2 FQDESV (reference sequence). The CDR3 sequence is 14 residues long. V gave up 4 bases and J gave up 3 bases; unmatched junction bases: 3. The CDR3 loop is CASSWTSGLYEQYF. CDR3 bases: TGTGCCAGCAGCTGGACTAGCGGCCTCTACGAGCAGTACTTC.

The V and J genes are TRBV30 and TRBJ2-5, with 9 bases aligning to TRBD1. The junction had 8 bases not matched to a gene; V was cut back by 1 base and J by 5 bases. Germline V CDR1 and CDR2: GTSNPN, SVGIG (reference sequence). This CDR3 region has 15 residues. In DNA, the CDR3 is TGTGCCTGGAGTGGCACAGGGGGCTGGTCGGAGACCCAGTACTTC. Translated, it gives CAWSGTGGWSETQYF. The whole variable domain, remainder taken from reference TRBV30 and TRBJ2-5, is SQTIHQWPATLVQPVGSPLSLECTVEGTSNPNLYWYRQAAGRGLQLLFYSVGIGQISSEVPQNLSASRPQDRQFILSSKKLLLSDSGFYLCAWSGTGGWSETQYFGPGTRLLVL.

The chain combines TRBV5-6 with TRBJ2-5; 10 bases match TRBD2. CDR1 is SGHDT and CDR2 is YYEEEE in the germline V gene. V gave up 1 base and J gave up 2 bases; unmatched junction bases: 2. CDR3 length: 15 amino acids. The CDR3 sequence: CASSLTSGEQETQYF. CDR3 in DNA: TGTGCCAGCAGCTTGACTAGCGGGGAACAAGAGACCCAGTACTTC.

The chain combines TRBV6-1 with TRBJ2-1, with D possibly being TRBD2 (6 bases). Germline lookup yields CDR1 MNHNS and CDR2 SASEGT. This CDR3 region has 15 residues. V was shortened by 8 bases and J by 8 bases, with 22 bases between the two germline ends. The CDR3 here is CASLRGAGRYHEQFF. For the CDR3, the DNA is TGTGCCAGCCTAAGAGGGGCAGGGAGGTACCATGAGCAGTTCTTC.

This clone was detected a few times. The chain carries TRBV14 and TRBJ2-3; no reliable D call. The ends were cut back, 7 bases at V and 4 bases at J, with 9 bases in the middle. CDR3 length: 12 amino acids. Germline V gene data show CDR1 as SGHDN and CDR2 as FVKESK. The chain's CDR3 is CASNLLADTQYF. In DNA, the CDR3 is TGTGCCAGCAACCTGCTAGCAGATACGCAGTATTTT. Looking up the rest from reference TRBV14 and TRBJ2-3 gives the full variable domain: EAGVTQFPSHSVIEKGQTVTLRCDPISGHDNLYWYRRVMGKEIKFLLHFVKESKQDESGMPNNRFLAERTGGTYSTLKVQPAELEDSGVYFCASNLLADTQYFGPGTRLTVL.

The V and J genes are TRBV7-9 and TRBJ2-3; a weak D match, TRBD1 (5 bases). This CDR3 has 12 amino acids. Germline values: CDR1 SEHNR, CDR2 FQNEAQ (reference sequence). V lost 5 bases and J lost 6, with 9 bases in between. CDR3 nucleotides: TGTGCCAGCAGCCCCAAGGGGGATACGCAGTATTTT. Translation gives CASSPKGDTQYF.

J is TRBJ2-2 and V is TRBV7-2; 9 nucleotides align to TRBD2. The CDR3 spans 16 residues. After removal of 0 bases from V and 5 bases from J, the junction contained 4 bases not matched to a gene. CDR1 and CDR2 (germline): SGHTA, FQGNSA. The CDR3 loop is CASSLAISGGTGELFF. The CDR3 region has the DNA TGTGCCAGCAGCTTAGCGATTAGCGGGGGAACCGGGGAGCTGTTTTTT. Full variable domain (outside the CDR3, taken from reference TRBV7-2 and TRBJ2-2): GAGVSQSPSNKVTEKGKDVELRCDPISGHTALYWYRQSLGQGLEFLIYFQGNSAPDKSGLPSDRFSAERTGGSVSTLTIQRTQQEDSAVYLCASSLAISGGTGELFFGEGSRLTVL.